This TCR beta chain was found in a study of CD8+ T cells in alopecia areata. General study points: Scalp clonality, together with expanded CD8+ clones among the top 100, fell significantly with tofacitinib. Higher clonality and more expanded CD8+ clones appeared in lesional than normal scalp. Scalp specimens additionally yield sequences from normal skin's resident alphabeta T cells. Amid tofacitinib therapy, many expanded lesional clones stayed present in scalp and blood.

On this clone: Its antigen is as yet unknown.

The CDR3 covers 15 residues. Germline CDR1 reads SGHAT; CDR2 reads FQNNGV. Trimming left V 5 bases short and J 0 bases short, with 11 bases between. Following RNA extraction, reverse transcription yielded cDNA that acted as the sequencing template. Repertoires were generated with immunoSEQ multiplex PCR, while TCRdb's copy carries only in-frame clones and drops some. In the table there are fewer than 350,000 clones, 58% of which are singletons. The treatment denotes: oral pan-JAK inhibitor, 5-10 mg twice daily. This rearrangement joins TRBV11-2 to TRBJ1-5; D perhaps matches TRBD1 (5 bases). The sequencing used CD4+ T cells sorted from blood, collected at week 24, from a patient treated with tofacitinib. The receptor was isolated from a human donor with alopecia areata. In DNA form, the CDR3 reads TGTGCCAGCAGCCCGACAGCTCATAGCAATCAGCCCCAGCATTTT. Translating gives CASSPTAHSNQPQHF.